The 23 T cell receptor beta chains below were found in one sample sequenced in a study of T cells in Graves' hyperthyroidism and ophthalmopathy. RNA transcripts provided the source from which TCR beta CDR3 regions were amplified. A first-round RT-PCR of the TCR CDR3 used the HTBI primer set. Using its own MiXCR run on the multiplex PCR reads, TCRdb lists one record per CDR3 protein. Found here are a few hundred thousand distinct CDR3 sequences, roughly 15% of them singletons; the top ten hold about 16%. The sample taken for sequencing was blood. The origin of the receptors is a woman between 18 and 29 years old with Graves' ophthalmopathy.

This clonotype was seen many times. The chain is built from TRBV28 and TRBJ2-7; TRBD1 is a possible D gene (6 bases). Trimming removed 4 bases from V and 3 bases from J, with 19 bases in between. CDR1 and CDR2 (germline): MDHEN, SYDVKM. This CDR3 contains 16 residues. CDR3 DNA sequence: TGTGCCAGCAGTTCCCCTACAACAGGGAAACGCTACGAGCAGTACTTC. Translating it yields CASSSPTTGKRYEQYF.

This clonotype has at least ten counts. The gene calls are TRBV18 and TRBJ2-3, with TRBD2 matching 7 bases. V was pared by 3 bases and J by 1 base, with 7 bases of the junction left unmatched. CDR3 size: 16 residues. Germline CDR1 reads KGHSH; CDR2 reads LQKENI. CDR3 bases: TGTGCCAGCTCACCTCGGAGCGGGAAGGGCACAGATACGCAGTATTTT. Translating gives CASSPRSGKGTDTQYF. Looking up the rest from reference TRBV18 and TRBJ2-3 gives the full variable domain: NAGVMQNPRHLVRRRGQEARLRCSPMKGHSHVYWYRQLPEEGLKFMVYLQKENIIDESGMPKERFSAEFPKEGPSILRIQQVVRGDSAAYFCASSPRSGKGTDTQYFGPGTRLTVL.

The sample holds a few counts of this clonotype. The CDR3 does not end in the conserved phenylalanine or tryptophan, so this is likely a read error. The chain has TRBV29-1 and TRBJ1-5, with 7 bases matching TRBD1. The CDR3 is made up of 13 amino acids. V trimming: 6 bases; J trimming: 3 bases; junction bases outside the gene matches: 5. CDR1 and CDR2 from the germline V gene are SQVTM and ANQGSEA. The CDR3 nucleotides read TGCAGCGTCCGACAGGGAATCAATCAGCCCCAGCATCTT. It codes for CSVRQGINQPQHL.

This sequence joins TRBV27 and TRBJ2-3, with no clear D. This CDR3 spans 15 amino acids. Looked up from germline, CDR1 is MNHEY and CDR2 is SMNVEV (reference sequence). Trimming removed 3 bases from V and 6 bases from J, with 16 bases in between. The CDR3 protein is CASSFRGEGVDTQYF. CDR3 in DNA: TGTGCCAGCAGTTTCCGCGGAGAAGGTGTGGATACGCAGTATTTT.

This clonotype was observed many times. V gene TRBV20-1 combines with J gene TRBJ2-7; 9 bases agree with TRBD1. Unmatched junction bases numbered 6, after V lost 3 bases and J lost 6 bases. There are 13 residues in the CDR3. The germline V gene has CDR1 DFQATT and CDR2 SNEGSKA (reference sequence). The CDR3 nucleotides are TGCAGTGCTAGTTACAGGGGGCTTGTCGAGCAGTACTTC. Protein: CSASYRGLVEQYF.

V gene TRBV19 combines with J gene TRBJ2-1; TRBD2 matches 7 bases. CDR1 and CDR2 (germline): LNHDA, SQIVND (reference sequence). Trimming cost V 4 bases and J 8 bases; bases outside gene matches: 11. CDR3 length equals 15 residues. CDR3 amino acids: CASSTWRETGDEQFF. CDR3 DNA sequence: TGTGCCAGTAGTACCTGGCGGGAGACGGGGGATGAGCAGTTCTTC.

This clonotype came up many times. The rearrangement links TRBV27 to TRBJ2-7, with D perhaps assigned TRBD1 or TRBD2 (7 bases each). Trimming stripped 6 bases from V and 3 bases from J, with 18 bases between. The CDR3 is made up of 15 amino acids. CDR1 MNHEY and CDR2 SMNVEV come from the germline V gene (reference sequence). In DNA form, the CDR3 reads TGTGCCAGCAGCCAGGGGGGGGAGTTCTACTACGAGCAGTACTTC. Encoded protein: CASSQGGEFYYEQYF.

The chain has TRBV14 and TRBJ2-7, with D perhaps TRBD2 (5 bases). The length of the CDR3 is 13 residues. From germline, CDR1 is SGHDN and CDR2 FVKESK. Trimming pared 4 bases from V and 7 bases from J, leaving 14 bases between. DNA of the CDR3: TGTGCCAGCAGCCTAGCCGCGGGTGGGGAGCAGTACTTC. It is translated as CASSLAAGGEQYF.

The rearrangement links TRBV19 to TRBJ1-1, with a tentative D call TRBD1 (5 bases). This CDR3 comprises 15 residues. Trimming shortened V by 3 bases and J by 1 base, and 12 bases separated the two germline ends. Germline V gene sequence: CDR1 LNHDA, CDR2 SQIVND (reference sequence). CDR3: CASSISPRENTEAFF. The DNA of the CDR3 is TGTGCCAGTAGTATTTCCCCCAGGGAGAACACTGAAGCTTTCTTT. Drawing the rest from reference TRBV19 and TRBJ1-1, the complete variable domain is DGGITQSPKYLFRKEGQNVTLSCEQNLNHDAMYWYRQDPGQGLRLIYYSQIVNDFQKGDIAEGYSVSREKKESFPLTVTSAQKNPTAFYLCASSISPRENTEAFFGQGTRLTVV.

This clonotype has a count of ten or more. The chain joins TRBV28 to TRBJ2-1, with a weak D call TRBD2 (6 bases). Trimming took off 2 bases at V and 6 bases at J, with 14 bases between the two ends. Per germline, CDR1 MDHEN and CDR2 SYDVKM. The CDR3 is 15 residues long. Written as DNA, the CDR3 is TGTGCCAGCAGTTTACTATGGGAGGAGGGCAATGAGCAGTTCTTC. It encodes CASSLLWEEGNEQFF.

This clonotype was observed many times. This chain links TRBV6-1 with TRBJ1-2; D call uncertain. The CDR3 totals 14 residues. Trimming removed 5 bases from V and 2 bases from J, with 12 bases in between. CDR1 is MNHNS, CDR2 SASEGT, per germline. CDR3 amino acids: CASSSQAENYGYTF. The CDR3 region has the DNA TGTGCCAGCAGTTCCCAGGCGGAGAACTATGGCTACACCTTC.

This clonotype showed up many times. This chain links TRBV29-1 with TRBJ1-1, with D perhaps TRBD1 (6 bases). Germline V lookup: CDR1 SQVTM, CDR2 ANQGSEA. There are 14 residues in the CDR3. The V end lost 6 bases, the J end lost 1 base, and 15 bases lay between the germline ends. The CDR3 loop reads CSVGPRQANTEAFF. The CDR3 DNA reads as TGCAGCGTCGGTCCGCGACAGGCGAACACTGAAGCTTTCTTT.

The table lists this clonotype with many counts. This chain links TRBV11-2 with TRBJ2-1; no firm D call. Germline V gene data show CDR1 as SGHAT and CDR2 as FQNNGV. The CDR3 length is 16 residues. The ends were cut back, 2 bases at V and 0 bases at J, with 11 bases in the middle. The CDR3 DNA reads TGTGCCAGCAGCTTATTAGGTGGCTCCTCCTACAATGAGCAGTTCTTC. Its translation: CASSLLGGSSYNEQFF.

CDR3 bases: TGTGCCAGCAGCGCGACAGGGTCTCCAGATACGCAGTATTTT. Protein sequence: CASSATGSPDTQYF. This chain connects TRBV7-8 to TRBJ2-3; 7 nucleotides agree with TRBD1. This CDR3 has 14 amino acids. CDR1 and CDR2 from the germline V gene are SGHVS and FQNEAQ. With 5 bases clipped from V and 4 bases from J, the junction kept 6 bases outside the gene matches.

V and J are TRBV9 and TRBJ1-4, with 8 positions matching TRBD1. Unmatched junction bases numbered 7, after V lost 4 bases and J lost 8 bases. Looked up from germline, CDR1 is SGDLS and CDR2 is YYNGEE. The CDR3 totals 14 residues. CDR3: CASSPGQGEEKLFF. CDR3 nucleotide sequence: TGTGCCAGCAGCCCAGGACAGGGAGAAGAAAAACTGTTTTTT.

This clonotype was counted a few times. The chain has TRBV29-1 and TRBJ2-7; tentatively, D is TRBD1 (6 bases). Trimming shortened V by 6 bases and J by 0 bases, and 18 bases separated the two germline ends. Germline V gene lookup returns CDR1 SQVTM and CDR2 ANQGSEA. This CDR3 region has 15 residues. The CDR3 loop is CSVQRSGVNSYEQYF. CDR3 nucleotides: TGCAGCGTCCAGCGGTCAGGGGTAAACTCCTACGAGCAGTACTTC.

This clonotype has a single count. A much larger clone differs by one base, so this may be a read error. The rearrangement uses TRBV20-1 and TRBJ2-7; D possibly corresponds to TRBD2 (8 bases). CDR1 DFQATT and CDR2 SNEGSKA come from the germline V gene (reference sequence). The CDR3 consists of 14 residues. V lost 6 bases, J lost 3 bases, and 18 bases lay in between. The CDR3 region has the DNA TGCAGTGCCAGGAGGGGGCTAGCGGGCTACGAGCAGTACTTC. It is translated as CSARRGLAGYEQYF.

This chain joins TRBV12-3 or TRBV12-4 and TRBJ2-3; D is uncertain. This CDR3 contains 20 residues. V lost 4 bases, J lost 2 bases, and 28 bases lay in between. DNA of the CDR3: TGTGCCAGCAGTTCCCCGAACGTGCGTGAAGGCCACACGAACACAGATACGCAGTATTTT. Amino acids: CASSSPNVREGHTNTDTQYF.

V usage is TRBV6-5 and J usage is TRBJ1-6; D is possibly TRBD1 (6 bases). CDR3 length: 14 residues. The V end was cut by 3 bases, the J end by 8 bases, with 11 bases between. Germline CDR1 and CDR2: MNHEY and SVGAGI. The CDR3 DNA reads TGTGCCAGCAGTTATTCGAAGGGGGATTCACCCCTCCACTTT. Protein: CASSYSKGDSPLHF.

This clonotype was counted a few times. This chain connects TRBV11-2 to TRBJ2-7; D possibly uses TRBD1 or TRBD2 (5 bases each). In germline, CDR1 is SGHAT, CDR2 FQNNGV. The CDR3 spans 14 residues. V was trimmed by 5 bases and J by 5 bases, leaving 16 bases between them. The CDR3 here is CASSPVRGVHEQYF. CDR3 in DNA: TGTGCCAGCAGCCCAGTTAGAGGGGTCCACGAGCAGTACTTC.

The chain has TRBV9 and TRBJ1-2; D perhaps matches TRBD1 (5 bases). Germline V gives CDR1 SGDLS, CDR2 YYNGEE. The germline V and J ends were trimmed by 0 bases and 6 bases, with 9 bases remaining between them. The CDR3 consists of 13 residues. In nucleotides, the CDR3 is TGTGCCAGCAGCGTAGACGGCAGGGATGGCTACACCTTC. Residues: CASSVDGRDGYTF.

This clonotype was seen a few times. CDR3 sequence reads: CASSLGWGEGNTEAFF. The CDR3 nucleotides are TGTGCCAGCAGCTTAGGATGGGGGGAAGGAAACACTGAAGCTTTCTTT. The chain couples TRBV7-9 to TRBJ1-1, with TRBD1 as a possible D gene (5 bases). Per the germline V gene, CDR1 is SEHNR and CDR2 is FQNEAQ (reference sequence). This CDR3 contains 16 residues. The V and J ends lost 1 base and 2 bases respectively, with 14 bases between them.

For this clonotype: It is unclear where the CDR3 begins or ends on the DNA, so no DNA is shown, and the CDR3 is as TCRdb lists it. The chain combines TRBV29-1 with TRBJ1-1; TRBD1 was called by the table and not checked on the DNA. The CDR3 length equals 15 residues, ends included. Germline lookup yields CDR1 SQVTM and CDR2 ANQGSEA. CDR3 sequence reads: CSVVGTGTWGGEALF.